The text below deals with one TCR beta chain. Sequencing was performed with immunoSEQ multiplex PCR; in TCRdb, only in-frame clones are kept and a portion is missing. In the table there are a few hundred thousand clones, around 92% of which are singletons. The entry originates in a study of blood T cell repertoires in COVID-19. Across the whole study: Material from acute and convalescent COVID-19 was sourced from the United States, Italy and Spain.

Study members were between about 18 and 95 years old and lived in 24 US regions. Categorization into cohorts depended on clinical history that participants reported. The V gene's germline CDR1 is SGHNT and CDR2 YENEEA. The CDR3 length is 15 residues. The germline V and J ends were trimmed by 1 base and 0 bases, with 8 bases remaining between them. The chain employs TRBV11-3 and TRBJ2-3, with D tentatively TRBD2 (6 bases). The sequence derives from a woman aged 55-70 years who had recovered from COVID-19. Sequenced: PBMCs or T cells enriched from blood (not recorded which). The CDR3 is CASSLGLGSTDTQYF. CDR3 DNA sequence: TGTGCCAGCAGCTTAGGACTAGGGAGCACAGATACGCAGTATTTT.